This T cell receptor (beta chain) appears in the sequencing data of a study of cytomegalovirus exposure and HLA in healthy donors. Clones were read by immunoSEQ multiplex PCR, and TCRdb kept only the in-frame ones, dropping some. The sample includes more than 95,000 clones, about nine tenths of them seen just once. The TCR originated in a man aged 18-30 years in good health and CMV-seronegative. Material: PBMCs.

CDR3 DNA: TGTGCCAGCAGCTTAGGTGTCCGGGGCAATGAGCAGTTCTTC. Its protein product is CASSLGVRGNEQFF. The chain couples TRBV11-2 to TRBJ2-1; possible D gene TRBD2, 5 bases. Trimming removed 1 base from V and 6 bases from J, with 10 bases in between. The CDR3 spans 14 residues. CDR1 is SGHAT, CDR2 FQNNGV, per germline. The full variable domain, with the rest looked up from reference TRBV11-2 and TRBJ2-1, is EAGVAQSPRYKIIEKRQSVAFWCNPISGHATLYWYQQILGQGPKLLIQFQNNGVVDDSQLPKDRFSAERLKGVDSTLKIQPAKLEDSAVYLCASSLGVRGNEQFFGPGTRLTVL.